The 27 T cell receptor beta chains below all came from one sample that was sequenced in a study of shared clonotypes between healthy human individuals. Profiled with immunoSEQ multiplex PCR; TCRdb holds only in-frame clones, not every one. The data show over 1.5 million clones, 98% seen once. The specimen sequenced was naive CD4+ T cells sorted from blood. Subset noted: CD45RA+ positively selected. Source of these receptors: a man between 25 and 39 years old in good health.

The CDR3 DNA reads as TGTGCCAGCAGTGAATCTAGTCCGGGCCGGGTCTATGGCTACACCTTC. This translates into CASSESSPGRVYGYTF. This chain uses TRBV25-1 with TRBJ1-2, with D uncertain. Germline-derived CDR1 and CDR2 are MGHDK and SYGVNS. This CDR3 has 16 amino acids. V gave up 1 base and J gave up 4 bases, with 16 bases separating them.

The rearrangement joins TRBV14 to TRBJ1-2; the D gene is possibly TRBD1 (5 bases). CDR3 length equals 16 residues. The V gene lost 3 bases and the J gene lost 0 bases, with 14 bases spanning the gap. Germline lookup yields CDR1 SGHDN and CDR2 FVKESK. The CDR3 coding sequence is TGTGCCAGCAGCCAGCGAACCGGGACGGCTAACTATGGCTACACCTTC. This translates into CASSQRTGTANYGYTF. Drawing the rest from reference TRBV14 and TRBJ1-2, the complete variable domain is EAGVTQFPSHSVIEKGQTVTLRCDPISGHDNLYWYRRVMGKEIKFLLHFVKESKQDESGMPNNRFLAERTGGTYSTLKVQPAELEDSGVYFCASSQRTGTANYGYTFGSGTRLTVV.

The V gene is TRBV6-5, the J gene TRBJ2-5; no definite D call. This CDR3 comprises 15 residues. In germline, CDR1 is MNHEY, CDR2 SVGAGI. Between the trimmed V and J ends, which lost 0 bases and 5 bases, there was a span of 13 bases. The CDR3 bases are TGTGCCAGCAGTTACTCGATTTCCCCGAGGGAGACCCAGTACTTC. It specifies CASSYSISPRETQYF.

A remark on this clone: The same CDR3 can be traced to other DNA sequences in this sample. The chain joins TRBV28 to TRBJ1-5, with D perhaps TRBD1 (5 bases). The CDR3 length is 13 residues. V gave up 6 bases and J gave up 1 base, with 7 bases separating them. Germline V CDR1 and CDR2: MDHEN, SYDVKM. In nucleotides, the CDR3 is TGTGCCAGCAGCGGGGGAAGCAATCAGCCCCAGCATTTT. Encoded protein: CASSGGSNQPQHF.

The V gene is TRBV7-5, the J gene TRBJ2-1; the D call in the table, TRBD2, was not verified against the DNA. TRBV7-5 is a documented pseudogene. CDR3 length equals 19 residues. CDR3 loop: CVRSYPGVGGREAYNEQFF. DNA of the CDR3: TGTGTCAGAAGCTATCCCGGGGTCGGAGGGCGGGAGGCCTACAATGAGCAGTTCTTC.

The chain joins TRBV21-1 to TRBJ2-7; TRBD2 reflects the table's D call only, with no check against the DNA. TRBV21-1 is a listed pseudogene. The CDR3 totals 15 residues. The CDR3 sequence is CASSKEQREAKEQYF. In nucleotides, the CDR3 is TGTGCCAGCAGCAAAGAACAGCGGGAGGCTAAAGAGCAGTACTTC.

The rearrangement uses TRBV5-5 and TRBJ2-7; weak D call: TRBD2 (6 bases). V was pared by 4 bases and J by 2 bases, with 13 bases between. This CDR3 is 14 amino acids long. Germline CDR1 and CDR2: SGHKS and YYEKEE (reference sequence). The CDR3 here is CASSNSGLPYEQYF. As DNA, the CDR3 is TGTGCCAGCAGCAACTCGGGACTTCCCTACGAGCAGTACTTC.

This clone was seen only once. The chain carries TRBV10-1 and TRBJ2-1; weak D call: TRBD2 (5 bases). Per germline, CDR1 WNHNN and CDR2 SYGVQD (reference sequence). Trimming shortened V by 0 bases and J by 4 bases, and 19 bases separated the two germline ends. The CDR3 has 18 amino acids. CDR3 sequence reads: CASSESLRGLAGYNEQFF. The CDR3 DNA reads TGCGCCAGCAGTGAGTCGCTCCGAGGGCTAGCAGGATACAATGAGCAGTTCTTC.

Worth noting for this clone: A junction end diverges from the germline sequence, so it may reflect a read error. J is TRBJ2-3 and V is TRBV7-7; 8 bases fit TRBD1. The CDR3 is 15 residues long. Germline V gene sequence: CDR1 SSHAT, CDR2 FNYEAQ (reference sequence). CDR3 DNA sequence: TGTGCTAGCAGCGTAGGGACAGGCTACACAGATACGCAGTATTTT. It yields the protein CASSVGTGYTDTQYF.

The J gene is TRBJ2-2, the V gene TRBV7-8, with 7 positions matching TRBD2. The germline V gene encodes CDR1 SGHVS and CDR2 FQNEAQ. This CDR3 has 17 residues. Germline trimming cut 5 bases from V and 3 bases from J; bases unmatched to any gene: 12. As DNA, the CDR3 is TGTGCCAGCAGCGCTGATCCCGGGACTACCTACACCGGGGAGCTGTTTTTT. This gives the protein CASSADPGTTYTGELFF.

This chain joins TRBV6-6 and TRBJ1-1; D not certain. Germline CDR1 and CDR2: MNHNY and SVGAGI (reference sequence). The V end lost 1 base, the J end lost 5 bases, and 5 bases lay between the germline ends. This CDR3 has 12 residues. CDR3 region: CASSYLGTEAFF. The CDR3 coding sequence is TGTGCCAGCAGTTACTTAGGGACTGAAGCTTTCTTT.

V is TRBV7-2 and J is TRBJ2-3; tentative D call: TRBD2 (5 bases). Trimming took off 2 bases at V and 10 bases at J, with 22 bases between the two ends. The CDR3 runs to 16 residues. Germline CDR1 reads SGHTA; CDR2 reads FQGNSA. In DNA, the CDR3 is TGTGCCAGCAGCTTACCCCCCCGGCCAGCGGTTAGTGCGCAGTATTTT. Protein sequence: CASSLPPRPAVSAQYF.

The chain couples TRBV10-2 to TRBJ1-3, with D unresolved. V was cut by 10 bases and J by 1 base, with 14 bases left in between. The CDR3 extends over 14 amino acids. Germline V gene data show CDR1 as WSHSY and CDR2 as SAAADI. CDR3 residues: CATEHRDSGNTIYF. CDR3 bases: TGCGCCACCGAACACCGAGATTCTGGAAACACCATATATTTT.

This clone was found once. The rearrangement uses TRBV9 and TRBJ2-3; TRBD2 matches at 14 bases. The V segment lost 2 bases and the J segment 5 bases; nucleotides outside the gene matches: 7. The CDR3 contains 17 residues. CDR1 is SGDLS and CDR2 is YYNGEE in the germline V gene. CDR3 in DNA: TGTGCCAGCAGCGTCCCGGGACTAGCGGGAGAGATAGATACGCAGTATTTT. Translated: CASSVPGLAGEIDTQYF.

This chain links TRBV10-3 with TRBJ2-7, with unresolved D. Trimming pared 3 bases from V and 0 bases from J, leaving 12 bases between. CDR3 length: 15 amino acids. Germline V gene data show CDR1 as ENHRY and CDR2 as SYGVKD. The CDR3 sequence: CAISDVRLVSYEQYF. The CDR3 DNA reads TGTGCCATCAGTGATGTCAGGCTAGTCTCCTACGAGCAGTACTTC.

This chain links TRBV5-1 with TRBJ1-1, with unresolved D. The length of the CDR3 is 11 residues. Germline CDR1 reads SGHRS; CDR2 reads YFSETQ. Trimming pared 2 bases from V and 5 bases from J, leaving 4 bases between. CDR3 amino acids: CASSLGTEAFF. CDR3 nucleotides: TGCGCCAGCAGCTTAGGTACTGAAGCTTTCTTT. The full variable domain, with the rest looked up from reference TRBV5-1 and TRBJ1-1, is KAGVTQTPRYLIKTRGQQVTLSCSPISGHRSVSWYQQTPGQGLQFLFEYFSETQRNKGNFPGRFSGRQFSNSRSEMNVSTLELGDSALYLCASSLGTEAFFGQGTRLTVV.

The rearrangement joins TRBV28 to TRBJ2-1; 13 bases are shared with TRBD2. With V trimmed by 2 bases and J by 9 bases, 4 bases remained unmatched. The CDR3 sequence is 15 residues long. CDR1 MDHEN and CDR2 SYDVKM come from the germline V gene. The CDR3 is CASSLGLAGDVEQFF. The CDR3 nucleotides read TGTGCCAGCAGTTTAGGACTAGCGGGAGATGTTGAGCAGTTCTTC.

With regard to this clone: Other DNA sequences in the sample encode the same CDR3. The chain has TRBV9 and TRBJ2-5, with 7 positions matching TRBD1. The CDR3 is 14 amino acids. Germline assignment: CDR1 SGDLS and CDR2 YYNGEE. The V gene end was trimmed by 4 bases and the J gene end by 4 bases; junction bases not matched to a gene: 7. CDR3 protein: CASSPRQGGETQYF. The CDR3 DNA reads as TGTGCCAGCAGCCCCAGACAGGGTGGAGAGACCCAGTACTTC.

CDR3 in amino acids: CASTRTGDNSPLHF. The CDR3 DNA is TGTGCCAGCACACGGACAGGAGATAATTCACCCCTCCACTTT. V gene TRBV9 combines with J gene TRBJ1-6; 7 bases map to TRBD1. Germline V gene lookup returns CDR1 SGDLS and CDR2 YYNGEE. Trimming removed 6 bases from V and 5 bases from J; junction bases left unmatched: 5. The CDR3 is 14 residues long.

The chain recombines TRBV6-5 with TRBJ2-2; possibly TRBD2 for D (7 bases). The V end was cut by 6 bases, the J end by 1 base, with 9 bases between. Germline loops: CDR1 MNHEY, CDR2 SVGAGI. The CDR3 has 14 amino acids. CDR3 region: CASRAGQNTGELFF. As DNA, the CDR3 is TGTGCCAGCAGAGCGGGACAGAACACCGGGGAGCTGTTTTTT.

The J gene is TRBJ1-5, the V gene TRBV6-1, with no clear D. Germline CDR1 reads MNHNS; CDR2 reads SASEGT. This CDR3 region has 14 residues. V lost 1 base to trimming and J lost 3 bases, with 7 bases between them. The CDR3 loop is CASSEVGANQPQHF. The DNA for the CDR3 is TGTGCCAGCAGTGAAGTTGGCGCCAATCAGCCCCAGCATTTT.

This chain connects TRBV20-1 to TRBJ2-5; tentative D call: TRBD1 (6 bases). Germline CDR1 DFQATT, CDR2 SNEGSKA (reference sequence). The CDR3 runs 11 residues. Trimming took off 7 bases at V and 5 bases at J, with 11 bases between the two ends. CDR3 DNA sequence: TGCAGTGAGCAGGGGAAGGAGACCCAGTACTTC. Translation: CSEQGKETQYF.

The chain couples TRBV28 to TRBJ2-6; D uncertain. The germline gives CDR1 MDHEN, CDR2 SYDVKM. The length of the CDR3 is 14 residues. V lost 7 bases and J lost 1, with 8 bases in between. The CDR3 coding sequence is TGTGCCAGCAAATGGGGTTCTGGGGCCAACGTCCTGACTTTC. It encodes CASKWGSGANVLTF.

J is TRBJ2-7 and V is TRBV15; D not certain. The CDR3 contains 15 residues. Germline CDR1 and CDR2: LNHNV and YYDKDF (reference sequence). The V end was cut by 1 base, the J end by 0 bases, with 10 bases between. Here the CDR3 DNA reads TGTGCCACCAGCAGAGGTAGGGTAAGCTCCTACGAGCAGTACTTC. This gives the protein CATSRGRVSSYEQYF.

This sequence joins TRBV19 and TRBJ1-5, with 7 bases fitting TRBD1. The V gene end was trimmed by 10 bases and the J gene end by 1 base; junction bases not matched to a gene: 10. The CDR3 length is 15 residues. CDR1 and CDR2 (germline): LNHDA, SQIVND (reference sequence). The CDR3 loop is CATQLGQWSNQPQHF. The DNA for the CDR3 is TGTGCCACTCAGTTGGGACAGTGGAGCAATCAGCCCCAGCATTTT.

CDR3: CASSLGRGPSYTF. The CDR3 nucleotides read TGTGCCAGCAGCTTAGGACGTGGGCCCAGCTACACCTTC. The J gene is TRBJ1-2, the V gene TRBV7-9, with D uncertain. V was shortened by 1 base and J by 9 bases, with 12 bases between the two germline ends. CDR3 length: 13 amino acids. Germline CDR1 SEHNR, CDR2 FQNEAQ (reference sequence).

The genes are TRBV28 and TRBJ1-2; 9 positions match TRBD1. The CDR3 has 16 amino acids. V lost 6 bases and J lost 0; bases outside the gene matches: 8. Germline V CDR1 and CDR2: MDHEN, SYDVKM. CDR3 in amino acids: CASRTGTGSANYGYTF. CDR3 DNA sequence: TGTGCCAGCAGGACCGGGACAGGGTCCGCTAACTATGGCTACACCTTC.